What follows describes a single TCR beta chain. Its antigen is unidentified. The sample is drawn from a study of shared clonotypes between healthy human individuals. The germline V and J ends were trimmed by 5 bases and 8 bases, with 10 bases remaining between them. This CDR3 is 12 amino acids long. Looked up from germline, CDR1 is SGHTA and CDR2 is FQGNSA. Method: immunoSEQ multiplex PCR; TCRdb's copy keeps in-frame clones and lacks some. The data contain under 850,000 clones, around 93% of them singletons. Naivety among CD8 cells was defined by CD45RO negativity and positive CCR7 selection, thereby excluding terminally differentiated effector memory CD45RA+ cells. Findings and caveats of the study: Blood alone was sampled, and tissue repertoires likely differ. As a rule, naive subsets had a larger estimated richness than memory subsets.

The sequenced material came from naive CD8+ T cells sorted from blood. This receptor was identified in a man aged 30 to 45 in good health. This rearrangement joins TRBV7-2 to TRBJ2-1; D gene uncertain. The CDR3 nucleotides read TGTGCCAGCAGCACCTACAGCGATGAGCAGTTCTTC. The encoded protein is CASSTYSDEQFF.